A selection of T cell receptor beta chains follows, all from one sample in a study of identical twins. TCRdb called the 5' RACE reads again in MiXCR, with one record for every CDR3 protein. This sample has 750,000 to 950,000 distinct CDR3 sequences, with 10% to 15% found just once. In addition, the sample was reused for a study of yellow fever vaccine responses in identical twins.

The sequencing sample was made of PBMCs. The receptors stem from a woman aged 18-29 years in good health. CDR3s include the opening cysteine and the closing phenylalanine or tryptophan. The D gene is left open where the match is weak. Clone size is shown for a subset of rows, as once, few, many or a class of expanded clone.

TRBJ1-1 TRBV7-8 - few TGTGCCAGCAGCCCAGCAGGGACCCCTAACACTGAAGCTTTCTTT CASSPAGTPNTEAFF
TRBJ2-2 TRBV11-2 - - TGTGCCAGCAGCCCATTTCTCCTCGCGAACACCGGGGAGCTGTTTTTT CASSPFLLANTGELFF
TRBJ2-5 TRBV2 TRBD1 - TGTGCCAGCAGTTATTCTACAGGGGCAGGGGAGACCCAGTACTTC CASSYSTGAGETQYF
TRBJ2-2 TRBV5-6 TRBD1 - TGTGCCAGCAGCTTGGGCAGGGGGCAAAACACCGGGGAGCTGTTTTTT CASSLGRGQNTGELFF
TRBJ2-2 TRBV27 - few TGTGCCAGCAGTTTAATCGGTGGCCACGAAAACACCGGGGAGCTGTTTTTT CASSLIGGHENTGELFF
TRBJ1-2 TRBV3-1 - few TGTGCCAGCAGCCAAGATCTCAGTCATGGCTACACCTTC CASSQDLSHGYTF
TRBJ2-4 TRBV7-9 - few TGTGCCAGCAGCTCTGGCGTTGGGCGGGACATTCAGTACTTC CASSSGVGRDIQYF
TRBJ2-1 TRBV28 - - TGTGCCAGCACCACGGGGTCAACCTACTACAATGAGCAGTTCTTC CASTTGSTYYNEQFF
TRBJ1-1 TRBV20-1 TRBD1 - TGCAGTGCTAGCTTGACAGGGGTTAACACTGAAGCTTTCTTT CSASLTGVNTEAFF
TRBJ1-4 TRBV10-2 - few TGCGCCAGCAGTGAGGCGGGAGCAACTAATGAAAAACTGTTTTTT CASSEAGATNEKLFF
TRBJ1-2 TRBV14 TRBD1 few TGTGCCAGCAGCCAAGTCGGGACAGGGTGGGACTATGGCTACACCTTC CASSQVGTGWDYGYTF
TRBJ2-7 TRBV28 - - TGTGCCAGCAGTTCGTTTTCTCACGAGCAGTACTTC CASSSFSHEQYF
TRBJ2-2 TRBV7-9 - - TGTGCCAGCAGCTTAGGCTTCAGTACAGGGAACACCGGGGAGCTGTTTTTT CASSLGFSTGNTGELFF
TRBJ1-5 TRBV5-1 - - TGCGCCAGCAGCTTGGTAGGGGACCGCAATCAGCCCCAGCATTTT CASSLVGDRNQPQHF
TRBJ2-3 TRBV11-2 TRBD2 few TGTGCCAGCGACCCGGGACTAGCGGGAGTCGAAGTAGGTGCAGATACGCAGTATTTT CASDPGLAGVEVGADTQYF
TRBJ1-1 TRBV3-1 - - TGTGCCAGCAGGTCGGCATGGGGGAACACTGAAGCTTTCTTT CASRSAWGNTEAFF
TRBJ2-7 TRBV5-6 TRBD2 - TGTGCCAGCAGCTGGACTAGCAGATCCTACGAGCAGTACTTC CASSWTSRSYEQYF
TRBJ1-1 TRBV5-6 - few TGTGCCAGCAGCTTGACCCTAACCGGGGGTGAAGCTTTCTTT CASSLTLTGGEAFF
TRBJ2-7 TRBV18 - once TGTGCCAGCTCACTCGGGGCCTTAGGTGGCTACGAGCAGTACTTC CASSLGALGGYEQYF
TRBJ2-3 TRBV18 - few TGTGCCAGCTCACCACTGGGGACAAGAAACACAGATACGCAGTATTTT CASSPLGTRNTDTQYF
TRBJ2-3 TRBV3-1 TRBD2 - TGTGCCAGCAGCCAATCAGCGGGAGGGCCGTTGGGCGCAGATACGCAGTATTTT CASSQSAGGPLGADTQYF
TRBJ1-3 TRBV12-3/TRBV12-4 TRBD1 few TGTGCCAGCAGTGCAGGGACAGGGGCTGGAAACACCATATATTTT CASSAGTGAGNTIYF
TRBJ1-1 TRBV12-3/TRBV12-4 - many TGTGCCAGCAGTTTCGGACAACCGAACACTGAAGCTTTCTTT CASSFGQPNTEAFF
TRBJ2-5 TRBV12-3/TRBV12-4 - - TGTGCCAGCAGTTTTGCAGGGGCGAATTTACAAGAGACCCAGTACTTC CASSFAGANLQETQYF
TRBJ2-1 TRBV11-2 TRBD2 - TGTGCCAGCGCCTACCCGGGAGGGCATGAGCAGTTCTTC CASAYPGGHEQFF
TRBJ2-5 TRBV29-1 TRBD2 many TGCAGCGTTGCAACTAGCGGGAGTGGGCAAGAGACCCAGTACTTC CSVATSGSGQETQYF
TRBJ2-5 TRBV20-1 TRBD1 - TGCAGTGCTAGAGACTTGACAGGGCCGTACCAAGAGACCCAGTACTTC CSARDLTGPYQETQYF
TRBJ2-1 TRBV20-1 - few TGCAGTGCTAGAGGGCCCTACAATGAGCAGTTCTTC CSARGPYNEQFF
TRBJ2-2 TRBV20-1 - few TGCAGTGCTAGCGGAGACCCTAACACCGGGGAGCTGTTTTTT CSASGDPNTGELFF
TRBJ1-1 TRBV6-2/TRBV6-3 - - TGTGCCAGCAGTTACGGGGCAGAGTTTGAAGCTTTCTTT CASSYGAEFEAFF
TRBJ2-3 TRBV10-2 - few TGCGCCAGCAGTGAGTCGACAGTAAGCACAGATACGCAGTATTTT CASSESTVSTDTQYF
TRBJ2-1 TRBV4-2 TRBD2 few TGTGCCAGCAGCCAAGGGTGGCAGGGCGGGGGCAATGAGCAGTTCTTC CASSQGWQGGGNEQFF
TRBJ2-2 TRBV20-1 - - TGCAGTGCTAGACCCGGGACACTGAACACCGGGGAGCTGTTTTTT CSARPGTLNTGELFF
TRBJ2-1 TRBV12-3/TRBV12-4 TRBD2 few TGTGCCAGCAACAAACCGGGACTAGCGGTAAATGAGCAGTTCTTC CASNKPGLAVNEQFF
TRBJ2-3 TRBV24-1 TRBD1 few TGTGCCACCAGTGAGCCTGGGACAGGGGTTAAAAAAGATACGCAGTATTTT CATSEPGTGVKKDTQYF
TRBJ2-3 TRBV7-3 - few TGTGCCAGCAGCTTAAGGCGGCTGGGAGATACGCAGTATTTT CASSLRRLGDTQYF
TRBJ2-3 TRBV7-3 - - TGTGCCAGCAGCTTAACGCCTAGCTGGGGCACAGATACGCAGTATTTT CASSLTPSWGTDTQYF
TRBJ2-5 TRBV19 TRBD2 few TGTGCCAGTAGTACCGTAGCGGGAGCATGGGAGACCCAGTACTTC CASSTVAGAWETQYF
TRBJ2-7 TRBV11-2 - few TGTGCCAGCAGCTTGGTGGGCCTCTTAGAAGGATACGAGCAGTACTTC CASSLVGLLEGYEQYF
TRBJ2-1 TRBV3-1 - - TGTGCCAGCAGCCAATTAAGATACAATGAGCAGTTCTTC CASSQLRYNEQFF
TRBJ2-5 TRBV6-5 - few TGTGCCAGCCATGGGGCCGGGACCCAGTACTTC CASHGAGTQYF
TRBJ2-4 TRBV5-1 - few TGCGCCAGCAGCTTGTTAGAAGACAGCGCCCCGAACATTCAGTACTTC CASSLLEDSAPNIQYF
TRBJ2-1 TRBV20-1 TRBD2 - TGCAGTGCTAGAGATTGGGCGGGACTAGCGGGGGATTACAATGAGCAGTTCTTC CSARDWAGLAGDYNEQFF
TRBJ1-1 TRBV5-1 - many TGCGCCAGCGGCGGAATGGACGGACCGAACACTGAAGCTTTCTTT CASGGMDGPNTEAFF
TRBJ1-6 TRBV28 TRBD1 - TGTGCCAGCAGCGACAGGGGAGGGAATTCACCCCTCCACTTT CASSDRGGNSPLHF
TRBJ2-2 TRBV12-3/TRBV12-4 TRBD1 many TGTGCCAGCAGTAGGGGGCCGCGAACCGGGGAGCTGTTTTTT CASSRGPRTGELFF
TRBJ2-3 TRBV5-1 TRBD2 few TGCGCCAGCAGCCCGGGGACTAGCGGGGGGCCGGATACAGATACGCAGTATTTT CASSPGTSGGPDTDTQYF
TRBJ2-3 TRBV5-5 TRBD2 many TGTGCCAGCAGCCTAATGCGGACTAGCGGGGTTGGAGATACGCAGTATTTT CASSLMRTSGVGDTQYF
TRBJ1-2 TRBV3-1 TRBD1 - TGTGCCAGCAGCCAAGGTTTACAGGGGGCAGGTGGCTACACCTTC CASSQGLQGAGGYTF
TRBJ2-5 TRBV28 - - TGTGCCAGCATCAGGGGAGATCAAGAGACCCAGTACTTC CASIRGDQETQYF
TRBJ2-7 TRBV7-8 - few TGTGCCAGCAGCTTATATCTCTCAGGGGCCGAGCAGTACTTC CASSLYLSGAEQYF
TRBJ2-7 TRBV5-1 TRBD1 many TGCGCCAGCAGATGGACAGGGGGCAGTTACGAGCAGTACTTC CASRWTGGSYEQYF